This T cell receptor (beta chain) came from a study of blood T cell repertoires in COVID-19 (dated by TCRdb to 2018 to 2020). General notes on the study: Samples covering the acute and convalescent phases of COVID-19 were provided by collaborators in the United States, Italy and Spain. The prospective study material was composed of cDNA or gDNA derived from T cells, B-cell-depleted T cells, or PBMCs. Samples were obtained from the ongoing ImmuneRACE study (first 160 participants) and from over a thousand subjects provided by 6 global collaborators. Where HLA class I and class II types were available, the types were taken from metadata supplied by the sample provider, not from assay-based typing. The repertoires were released in a freely available public database intended as a resource for research on the immune response to SARS-CoV-2. A de-identified subject ID, COVID-19 status, age in years and sex were almost always included in the sample metadata. Subjects who had been exposed to COVID-19, were actively infected with it, or had recovered from it provided the deeply sampled blood TCRbeta repertoires that made up the dataset. Beyond this particular receptor, the publication reports: The quantity of clinical and demographic metadata differed by source and by participant and was supplied without curation.

The immunoSEQ Assay, a bias-controlled multiplex PCR, was used to amplify TCRbeta CDR3 regions from genomic DNA. Concerning the study's data processing: The number of nucleated cells in each sample was estimated from the amplification of reference gene primers within the assay. Sequence reads were collapsed and filtered to measure the absolute abundance of every unique TCRbeta CDR3 rearrangement. For each sample, productive Simpson clonality was calculated by taking the square root of Simpson's diversity index across productive rearrangements. The source is immuneACCESS, and TCRdb retained only in-frame sequences with V and J called. Part of the clones is not carried over; for the studies checked, unresolved V genes explain less than half of this, and the remainder is unexplained. That table gives V, J and clone size, and the DNA gave D and trimming. The sample table contains approximately 140,000 clones; only one count was recorded for 84% of them. The top ten clonotypes cover 8% to 10% of the sample.

Based on the germline V gene, the CDR1 and CDR2 sequences are MNHEY and SVGEGT. The cysteine opens and the phenylalanine closes a CDR3 of 15 amino acids. Of the read, only the CDR3 DNA is kept; its 45 bases are in frame from base 1. The trim is 3 bases for V and 1 base for J, with a gap of 10 bases between the germline ends. Notes on this clone: Its antigen is not yet known. No much larger clonotype is one base removed from it; base qualities were not supplied.

Each collaborating institution followed its own protocols to collect whole blood in K2EDTA tubes. Collaborator samples were shipped for TCRbeta analysis as frozen whole blood, isolated PBMCs, or DNA extracted from either sample type. The sequence is built from TRBV6-2 or TRBV6-3 and TRBJ1-5, with the D gene not clear enough to name. The clonotype was recovered from an elderly woman in a cohort sampled during active or convalescent COVID-19. The sample taken for sequencing was peripheral blood. The CDR3 here reads CASSYQSVSNQPQHF. The nucleotides read TGTGCCAGCAGTTATCAGTCAGTGAGCAATCAGCCCCAGCATTTT.